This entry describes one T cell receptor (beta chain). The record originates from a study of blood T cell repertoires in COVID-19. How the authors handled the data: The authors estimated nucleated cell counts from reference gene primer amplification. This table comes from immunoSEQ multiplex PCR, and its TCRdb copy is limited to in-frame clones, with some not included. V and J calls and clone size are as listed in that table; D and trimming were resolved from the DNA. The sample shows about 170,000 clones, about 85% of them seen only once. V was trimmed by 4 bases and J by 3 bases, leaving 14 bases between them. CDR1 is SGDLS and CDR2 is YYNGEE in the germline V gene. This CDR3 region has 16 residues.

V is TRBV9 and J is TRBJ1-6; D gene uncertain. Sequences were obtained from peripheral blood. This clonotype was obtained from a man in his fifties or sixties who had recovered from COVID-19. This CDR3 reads CASSLRPPGYNSPLHF. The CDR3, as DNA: TGTGCCAGCAGCCTGCGGCCTCCGGGCTATAATTCACCCCTCCACTTT.